The T cell receptor beta chain described here comes from a study of blood T cells in healthy people across ages. About this clonotype itself: Its antigen remains unidentified.

CDR1 SGHVS and CDR2 FQNEAQ come from the germline V gene. CDR3 length: 18 amino acids. V was clipped by 1 base and J by 3 bases; unmatched bases: 12. Primers used in a second PCR of roughly 6 to 11 cycles were a sample-barcoded 5' primer and a J-beta primer mix. TCRdb recomputed calls from the 5' RACE reads with MiXCR, one row per CDR3 protein. The sample includes 1,500,000 or so distinct CDR3 sequences, 35% to 45% of them seen just once. Findings and caveats of the study: Investigators treated diversity estimates from one million T cells as underestimates.

Input material: blood. The rearrangement joins TRBV7-8 to TRBJ1-1; TRBD1 agrees at 9 bases. This TCR was recovered from a woman aged 18-29 years in good health. The CDR3 spells CASSLELLWTGVDTEAFF. The CDR3 nucleotides are TGTGCCAGCAGCTTAGAGCTTCTTTGGACAGGGGTTGACACTGAAGCTTTCTTT.